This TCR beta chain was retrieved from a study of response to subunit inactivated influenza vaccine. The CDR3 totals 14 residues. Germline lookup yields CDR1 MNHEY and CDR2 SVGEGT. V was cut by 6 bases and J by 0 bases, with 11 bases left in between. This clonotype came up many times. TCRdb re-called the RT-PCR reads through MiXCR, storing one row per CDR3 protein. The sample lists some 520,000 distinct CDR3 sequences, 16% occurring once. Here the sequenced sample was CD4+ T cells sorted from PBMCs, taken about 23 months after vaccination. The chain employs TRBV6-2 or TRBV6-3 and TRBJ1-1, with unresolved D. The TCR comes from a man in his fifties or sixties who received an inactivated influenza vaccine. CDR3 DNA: TGTGCCAGCAGGATAAAAGGGTTGAACACTGAAGCTTTCTTT. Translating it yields CASRIKGLNTEAFF.